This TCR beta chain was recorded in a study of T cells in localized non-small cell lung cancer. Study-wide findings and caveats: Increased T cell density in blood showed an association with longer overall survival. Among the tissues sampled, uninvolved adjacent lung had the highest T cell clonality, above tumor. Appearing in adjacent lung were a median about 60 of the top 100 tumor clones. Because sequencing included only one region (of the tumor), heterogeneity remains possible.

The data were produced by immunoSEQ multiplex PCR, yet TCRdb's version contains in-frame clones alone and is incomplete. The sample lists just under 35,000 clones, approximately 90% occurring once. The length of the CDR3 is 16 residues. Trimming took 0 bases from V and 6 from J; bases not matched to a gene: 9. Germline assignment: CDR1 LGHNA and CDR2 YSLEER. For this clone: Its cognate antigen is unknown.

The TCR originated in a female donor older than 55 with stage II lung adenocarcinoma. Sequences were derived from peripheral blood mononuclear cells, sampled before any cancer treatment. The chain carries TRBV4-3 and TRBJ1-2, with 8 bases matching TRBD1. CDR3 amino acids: CASSQDTTGGPDGYTF. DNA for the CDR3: TGCGCCAGCAGCCAAGATACCACAGGGGGGCCTGATGGCTACACCTTC.